This T cell receptor beta chain was documented in a study of cytomegalovirus exposure and HLA in healthy donors. The CDR3 loop spans 14 amino acids. J gave up 4 bases and V 6 bases, and 8 bases lay outside the gene matches. CDR1 and CDR2 (germline): LGHNT, FRNRAP. It was with 60 Vbeta and 13 Jbeta primers that the PCR ran. Assay used: immunoSEQ multiplex PCR; TCRdb lists only in-frame clones, some missing. The sample gives about 200,000 clones, approximately 85% of which show up once; about 3% is in the top ten. Sequencing was done on a sample of PBMCs. This receptor was identified in a woman in her thirties or forties in good health and CMV-seronegative. The rearrangement links TRBV12-5 to TRBJ1-2, with 7 nucleotides matching TRBD1. CDR3 coding DNA: TGTGCTAGTGGATCTGGGACAGCCATCTATGGCTACACCTTC. This translates into CASGSGTAIYGYTF.